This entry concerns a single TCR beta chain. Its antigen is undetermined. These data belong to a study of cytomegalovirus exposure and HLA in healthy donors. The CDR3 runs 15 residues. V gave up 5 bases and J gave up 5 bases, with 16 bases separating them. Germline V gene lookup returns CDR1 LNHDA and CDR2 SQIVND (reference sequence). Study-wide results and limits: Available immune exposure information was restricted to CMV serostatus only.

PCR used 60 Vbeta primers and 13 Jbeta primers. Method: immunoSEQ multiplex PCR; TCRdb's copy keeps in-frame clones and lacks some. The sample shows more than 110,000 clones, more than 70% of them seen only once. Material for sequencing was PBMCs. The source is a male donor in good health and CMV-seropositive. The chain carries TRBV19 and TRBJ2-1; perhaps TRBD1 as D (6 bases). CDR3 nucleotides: TGTGCCAGTAGTCCCGCCGGGACACAAGACAATGAGCAGTTCTTC. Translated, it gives CASSPAGTQDNEQFF.